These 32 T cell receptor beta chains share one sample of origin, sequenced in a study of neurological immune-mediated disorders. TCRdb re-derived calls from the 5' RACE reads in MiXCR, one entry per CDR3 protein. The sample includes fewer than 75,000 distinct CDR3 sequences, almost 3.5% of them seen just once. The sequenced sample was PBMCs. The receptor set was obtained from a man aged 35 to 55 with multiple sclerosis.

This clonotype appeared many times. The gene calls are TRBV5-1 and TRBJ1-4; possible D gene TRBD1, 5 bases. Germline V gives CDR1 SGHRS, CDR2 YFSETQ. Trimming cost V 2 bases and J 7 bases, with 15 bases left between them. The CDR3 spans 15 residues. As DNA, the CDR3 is TGCGCCAGCAGCTTAGCGATTGGGGGAGGTGAAAAACTGTTTTTT. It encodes CASSLAIGGGEKLFF. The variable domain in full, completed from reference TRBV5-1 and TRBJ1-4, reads KAGVTQTPRYLIKTRGQQVTLSCSPISGHRSVSWYQQTPGQGLQFLFEYFSETQRNKGNFPGRFSGRQFSNSRSEMNVSTLELGDSALYLCASSLAIGGGEKLFFGSGTQLSVL.

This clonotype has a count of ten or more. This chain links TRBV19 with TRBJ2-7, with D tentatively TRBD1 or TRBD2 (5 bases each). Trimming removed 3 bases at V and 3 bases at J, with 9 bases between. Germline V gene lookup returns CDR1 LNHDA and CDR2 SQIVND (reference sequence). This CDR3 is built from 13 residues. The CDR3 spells CASSIPGSYEQYF. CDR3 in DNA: TGTGCCAGTAGTATCCCAGGGAGCTACGAGCAGTACTTC.

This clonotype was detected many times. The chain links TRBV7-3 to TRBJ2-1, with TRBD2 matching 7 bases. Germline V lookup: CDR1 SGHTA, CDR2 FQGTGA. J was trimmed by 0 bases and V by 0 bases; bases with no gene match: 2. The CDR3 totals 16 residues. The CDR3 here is CASSLTRGSSYNEQFF. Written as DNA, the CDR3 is TGTGCCAGCAGCTTAACTCGCGGGAGCTCCTACAATGAGCAGTTCTTC.

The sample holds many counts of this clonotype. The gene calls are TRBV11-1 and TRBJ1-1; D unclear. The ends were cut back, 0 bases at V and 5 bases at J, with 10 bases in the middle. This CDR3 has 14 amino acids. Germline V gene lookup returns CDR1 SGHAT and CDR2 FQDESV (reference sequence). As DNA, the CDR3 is TGTGCCAGCAGCTTAGCGGTGCAGGTGACTGAAGCTTTCTTT. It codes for CASSLAVQVTEAFF.

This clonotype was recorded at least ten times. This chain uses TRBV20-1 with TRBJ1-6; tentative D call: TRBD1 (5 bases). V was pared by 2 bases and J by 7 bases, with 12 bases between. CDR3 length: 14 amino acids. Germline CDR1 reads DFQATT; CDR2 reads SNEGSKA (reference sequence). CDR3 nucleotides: TGCAGTGCTAGAAATCCGGGGACCAATTCACCCCTCCACTTT. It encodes CSARNPGTNSPLHF.

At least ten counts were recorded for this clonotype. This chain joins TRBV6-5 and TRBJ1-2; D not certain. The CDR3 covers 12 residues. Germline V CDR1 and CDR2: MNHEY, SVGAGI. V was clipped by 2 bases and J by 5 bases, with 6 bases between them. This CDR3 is CASSYPGYGYTF. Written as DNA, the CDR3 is TGTGCCAGCAGTTACCCGGGATATGGCTACACCTTC.

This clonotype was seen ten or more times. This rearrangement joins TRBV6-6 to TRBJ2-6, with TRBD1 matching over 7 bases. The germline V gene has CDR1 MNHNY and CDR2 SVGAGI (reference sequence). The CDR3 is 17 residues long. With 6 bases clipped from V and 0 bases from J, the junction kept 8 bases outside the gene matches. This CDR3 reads CASSYTGDRSGANVLTF. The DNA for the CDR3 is TGTGCCAGCAGCTATACAGGGGACCGCTCTGGGGCCAACGTCCTGACTTTC.

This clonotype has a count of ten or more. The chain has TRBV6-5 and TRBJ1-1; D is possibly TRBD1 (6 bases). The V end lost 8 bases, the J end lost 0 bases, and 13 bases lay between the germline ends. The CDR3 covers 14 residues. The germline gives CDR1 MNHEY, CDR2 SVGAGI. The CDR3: CASRWDKMNTEAFF. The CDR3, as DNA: TGTGCCAGCCGATGGGACAAGATGAACACTGAAGCTTTCTTT.

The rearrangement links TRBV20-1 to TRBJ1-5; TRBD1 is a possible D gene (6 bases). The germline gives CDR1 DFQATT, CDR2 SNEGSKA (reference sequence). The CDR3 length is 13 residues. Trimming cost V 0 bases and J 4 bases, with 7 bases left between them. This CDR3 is CSAREGGNQPQHF. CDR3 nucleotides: TGCAGTGCTAGAGAAGGGGGGAATCAGCCCCAGCATTTT.

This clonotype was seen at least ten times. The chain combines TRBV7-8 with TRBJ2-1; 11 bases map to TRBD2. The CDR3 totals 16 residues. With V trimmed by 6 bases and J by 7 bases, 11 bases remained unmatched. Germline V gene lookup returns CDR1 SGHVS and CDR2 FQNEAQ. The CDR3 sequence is CASRLRRGLAVNEQFF. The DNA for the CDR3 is TGTGCCAGCAGGTTAAGAAGGGGACTAGCGGTGAATGAGCAGTTCTTC.

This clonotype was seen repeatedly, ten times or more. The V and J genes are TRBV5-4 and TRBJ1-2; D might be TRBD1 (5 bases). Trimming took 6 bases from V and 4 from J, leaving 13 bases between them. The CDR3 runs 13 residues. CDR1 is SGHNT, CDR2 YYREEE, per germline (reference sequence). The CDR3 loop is CASNRGGSYGYTF. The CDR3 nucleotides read TGTGCCAGCAACCGCGGGGGAAGCTATGGCTACACCTTC. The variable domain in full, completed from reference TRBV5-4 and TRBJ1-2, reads ETGVTQSPTHLIKTRGQQVTLRCSSQSGHNTVSWYQQALGQGPQFIFQYYREEENGRGNFPPRFSGLQFPNYSSELNVNALELDDSALYLCASNRGGSYGYTFGSGTRLTVV.

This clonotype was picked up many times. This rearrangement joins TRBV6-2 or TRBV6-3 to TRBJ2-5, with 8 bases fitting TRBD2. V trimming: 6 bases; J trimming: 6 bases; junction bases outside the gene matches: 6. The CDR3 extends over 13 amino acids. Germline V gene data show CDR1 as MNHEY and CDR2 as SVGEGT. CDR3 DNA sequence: TGTGCCAGCAGGGACGGGGGGGCCCAGACCCAGTACTTC. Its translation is CASRDGGAQTQYF.

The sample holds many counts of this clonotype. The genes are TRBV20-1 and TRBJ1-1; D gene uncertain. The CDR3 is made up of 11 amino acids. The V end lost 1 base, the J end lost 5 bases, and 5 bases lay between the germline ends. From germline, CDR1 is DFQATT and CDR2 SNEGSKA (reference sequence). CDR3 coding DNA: TGCAGTGCTAGAGGTGAGACTGAAGCTTTCTTT. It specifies CSARGETEAFF.

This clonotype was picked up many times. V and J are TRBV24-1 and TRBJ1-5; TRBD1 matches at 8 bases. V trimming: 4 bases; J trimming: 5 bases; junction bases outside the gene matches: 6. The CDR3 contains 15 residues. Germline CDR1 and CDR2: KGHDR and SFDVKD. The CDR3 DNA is TGTGCCACCAGTGACCATGGACAGGGCGATCAGCCCCAGCATTTT. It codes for CATSDHGQGDQPQHF.

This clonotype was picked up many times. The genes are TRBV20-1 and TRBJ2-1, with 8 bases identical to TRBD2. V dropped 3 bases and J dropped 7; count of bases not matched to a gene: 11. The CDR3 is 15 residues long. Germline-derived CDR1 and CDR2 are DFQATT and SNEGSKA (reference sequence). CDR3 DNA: TGCAGTGCTAGGGGGGGACTAGATGTGGGAAATGAGCAGTTCTTC. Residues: CSARGGLDVGNEQFF.

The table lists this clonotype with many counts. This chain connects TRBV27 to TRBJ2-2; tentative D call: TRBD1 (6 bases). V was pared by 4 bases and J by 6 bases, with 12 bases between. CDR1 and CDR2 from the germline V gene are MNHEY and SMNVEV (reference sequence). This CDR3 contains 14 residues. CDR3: CASSSYRDAGELFF. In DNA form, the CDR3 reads TGTGCCAGCAGTTCATACAGGGATGCCGGGGAGCTGTTTTTT.

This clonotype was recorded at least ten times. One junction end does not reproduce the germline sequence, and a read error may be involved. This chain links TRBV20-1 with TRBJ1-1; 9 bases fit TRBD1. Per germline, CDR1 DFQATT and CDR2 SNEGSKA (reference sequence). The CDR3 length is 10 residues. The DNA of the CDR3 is TGCAGTGCGGGGACAGGGAAATTTCCCTTT. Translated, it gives CSAGTGKFPF.

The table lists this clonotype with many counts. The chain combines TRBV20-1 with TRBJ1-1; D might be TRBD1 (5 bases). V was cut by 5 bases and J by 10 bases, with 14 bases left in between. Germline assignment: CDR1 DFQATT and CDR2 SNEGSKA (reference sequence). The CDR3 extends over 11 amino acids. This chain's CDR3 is CSARSGSRAFF. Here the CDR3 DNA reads TGCAGTGCTCGATCAGGGTCAAGAGCTTTCTTT.

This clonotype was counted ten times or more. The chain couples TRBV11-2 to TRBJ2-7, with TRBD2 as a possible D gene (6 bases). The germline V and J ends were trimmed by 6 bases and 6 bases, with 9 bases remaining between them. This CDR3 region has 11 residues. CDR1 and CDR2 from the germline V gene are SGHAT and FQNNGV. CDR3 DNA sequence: TGTGCCAGCAGGGGACTTGGCGAGCAGTACTTC. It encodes CASRGLGEQYF.

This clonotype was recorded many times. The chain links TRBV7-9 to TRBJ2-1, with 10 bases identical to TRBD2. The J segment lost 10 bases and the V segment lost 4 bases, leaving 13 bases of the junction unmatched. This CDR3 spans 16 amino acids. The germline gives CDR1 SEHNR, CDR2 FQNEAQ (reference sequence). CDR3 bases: TGTGCCAGCAGCTCCCCTCTGGCTAGCGGGAGAGGAGAGCAGTTCTTC. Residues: CASSSPLASGRGEQFF.

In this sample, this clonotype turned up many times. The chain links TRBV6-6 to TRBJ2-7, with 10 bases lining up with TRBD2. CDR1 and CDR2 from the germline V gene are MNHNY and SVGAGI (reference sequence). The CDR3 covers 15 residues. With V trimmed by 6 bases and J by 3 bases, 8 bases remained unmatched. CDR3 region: CASSPPERGGYEQYF. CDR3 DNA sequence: TGTGCCAGCAGCCCCCCGGAGCGGGGGGGCTACGAGCAGTACTTC.

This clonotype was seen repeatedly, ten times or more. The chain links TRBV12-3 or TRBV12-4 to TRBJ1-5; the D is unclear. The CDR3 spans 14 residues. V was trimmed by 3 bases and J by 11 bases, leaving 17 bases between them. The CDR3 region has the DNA TGTGCCAGCAGTTTGGCCCCCCAGGTTTTGGCCCAGCATTTT. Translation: CASSLAPQVLAQHF.

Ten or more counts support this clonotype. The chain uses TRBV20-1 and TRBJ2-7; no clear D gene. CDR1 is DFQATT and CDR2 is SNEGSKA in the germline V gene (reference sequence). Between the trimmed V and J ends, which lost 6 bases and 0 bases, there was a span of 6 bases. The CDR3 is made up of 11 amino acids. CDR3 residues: CSARFSYEQYF. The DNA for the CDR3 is TGCAGTGCGCGTTTCTCCTACGAGCAGTACTTC.

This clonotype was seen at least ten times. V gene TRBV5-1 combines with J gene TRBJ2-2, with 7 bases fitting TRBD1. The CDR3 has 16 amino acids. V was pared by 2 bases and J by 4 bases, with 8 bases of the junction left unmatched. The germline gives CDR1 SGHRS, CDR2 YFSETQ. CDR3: CASSLSGQRSTGELFF. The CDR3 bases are TGCGCCAGCAGCTTATCGGGACAGAGGAGCACCGGGGAGCTGTTTTTT.

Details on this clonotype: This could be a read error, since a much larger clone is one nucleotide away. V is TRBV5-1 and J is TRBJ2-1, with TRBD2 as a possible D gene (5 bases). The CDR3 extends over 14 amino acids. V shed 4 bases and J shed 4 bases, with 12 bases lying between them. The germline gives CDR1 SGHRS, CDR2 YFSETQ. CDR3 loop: CASSHGVKYNEQFF. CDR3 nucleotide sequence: TGCGCCAGCAGCCACGGGGTGAAATACAATGAGCAGTTCTTC.

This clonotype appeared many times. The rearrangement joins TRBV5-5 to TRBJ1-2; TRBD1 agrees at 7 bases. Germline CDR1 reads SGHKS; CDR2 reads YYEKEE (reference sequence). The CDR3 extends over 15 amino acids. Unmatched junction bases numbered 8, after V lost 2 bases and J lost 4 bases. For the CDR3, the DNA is TGTGCCAGCAGCTTTCAGGGGGAATTAATCTATGGCTACACCTTC. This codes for CASSFQGELIYGYTF.

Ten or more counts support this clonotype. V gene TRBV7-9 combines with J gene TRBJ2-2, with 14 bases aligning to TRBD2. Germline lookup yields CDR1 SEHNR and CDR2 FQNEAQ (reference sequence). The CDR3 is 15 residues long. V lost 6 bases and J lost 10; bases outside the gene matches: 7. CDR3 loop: CASRGTSGRIAELFF. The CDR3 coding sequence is TGTGCCAGCAGAGGGACTAGCGGGAGAATTGCGGAGCTGTTTTTT.

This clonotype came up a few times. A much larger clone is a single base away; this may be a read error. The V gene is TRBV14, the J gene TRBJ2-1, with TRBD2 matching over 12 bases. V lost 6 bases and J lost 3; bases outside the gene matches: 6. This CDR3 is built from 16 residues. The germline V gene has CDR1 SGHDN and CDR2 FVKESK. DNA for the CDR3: TGTGCCAGCAGTTTTAGGACTAGCGGGAACTACAATGAGCAGTTCTTC. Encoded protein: CASSFRTSGNYNEQFF.

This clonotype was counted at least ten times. The CDR3 reads CASNRDTYNEQFF. CDR3 DNA sequence: TGTGCCAGCAACAGGGACACCTACAATGAGCAGTTCTTC. This chain uses TRBV2 with TRBJ2-1, with D perhaps TRBD1 (6 bases). With 7 bases removed from V and 2 bases from J, the gap between germline ends came to 9 bases. CDR3 length: 13 residues. CDR1 SNHLY and CDR2 FYNNEI come from the germline V gene. The full variable domain, completed using reference TRBV2 and TRBJ2-1, is EPEVTQTPSHQVTQMGQEVILRCVPISNHLYFYWYRQILGQKVEFLVSFYNNEISEKSEIFDDQFSVERPDGSNFTLKIRSTKLEDSAMYFCASNRDTYNEQFFGPGTRLTVL.

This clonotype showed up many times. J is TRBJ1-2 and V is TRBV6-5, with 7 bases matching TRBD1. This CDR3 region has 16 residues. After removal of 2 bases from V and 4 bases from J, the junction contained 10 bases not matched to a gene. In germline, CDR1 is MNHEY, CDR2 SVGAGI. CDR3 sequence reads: CASSYTPGTASYGYTF. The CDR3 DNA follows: TGTGCCAGCAGTTACACTCCAGGGACAGCTTCCTATGGCTACACCTTC.

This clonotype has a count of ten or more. This CDR3 is CASNRNRDYTEAFF. The CDR3 DNA sequence: TGTGCCAGCAATCGAAACAGGGATTACACTGAAGCTTTCTTT. The chain combines TRBV7-2 with TRBJ1-1; D perhaps matches TRBD1 (6 bases). Germline V gives CDR1 SGHTA, CDR2 FQGNSA. There are 14 residues in the CDR3. Trimming cost V 7 bases and J 3 bases, with 15 bases left between them.

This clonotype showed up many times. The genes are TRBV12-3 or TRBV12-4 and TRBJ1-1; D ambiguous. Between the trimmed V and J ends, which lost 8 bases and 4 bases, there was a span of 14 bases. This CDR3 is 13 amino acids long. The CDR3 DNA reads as TGTGCCAGCTCCCTCTCGAGGTCCACTGAAGCTTTCTTT. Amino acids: CASSLSRSTEAFF.